This passage covers 8 T cell receptor beta chains from one sample sequenced in a study of long-term antiretroviral therapy in people with HIV (dated by TCRdb to about 2022). The immunoSEQ hsTCRB v3.0 assay was used at survey level resolution for TRB variable region sequencing. TCRdb retrieved this table from immuneACCESS and kept in-frame rearrangements only. Not all clones are present; in checked studies, unresolved V genes account for under half, and no reason is known for the remainder. The sample table contains around 26,000 clones; only one count was recorded for approximately 80% of them. 2.3% of the sample belongs to the ten largest clones. Sequences were derived from unsorted PBMCs, sampled 3 years after starting antiretroviral therapy. The source of these receptors is a man aged 50-60 years with HIV.

This clone has a handful of counts. J is TRBJ1-2 and V is TRBV7-9; D remains unclear. V gave up 4 bases and J gave up 4 bases, with 13 bases separating them. This CDR3 has 14 amino acids. Per the germline V gene, CDR1 is SEHNR and CDR2 is FQNEAQ (reference sequence). Written as DNA, the CDR3 is TGTGCCAGCAGCTCGACCCCGGAGGGCTATGGCTACACCTTC. This encodes CASSSTPEGYGYTF. The full variable domain, rest sourced from reference TRBV7-9 and TRBJ1-2, is DTGVSQNPRHKITKRGQNVTFRCDPISEHNRLYWYRQTLGQGPEFLTYFQNEAQLEKSRLLSDRFSAERPKGSFSTLEIQRTEQGDSAMYLCASSSTPEGYGYTFGSGTRLTVV.

The gene calls are TRBV18 and TRBJ1-6; D gene ambiguous. V was cut by 2 bases and J by 0 bases, with 2 bases left in between. Germline V lookup: CDR1 KGHSH, CDR2 LQKENI. The CDR3 consists of 14 residues. The CDR3 region is CASSPISYNSPLHF. In nucleotides, the CDR3 is TGTGCCAGCTCACCAATCTCCTATAATTCACCCCTCCACTTT.

The genes are TRBV2 and TRBJ1-2; D ambiguous. Trimming cost V 2 bases and J 6 bases, with 22 bases left between them. The germline V gene encodes CDR1 SNHLY and CDR2 FYNNEI. The CDR3 totals 17 residues. The CDR3 loop is CASSENGLALLENGYTF. DNA for the CDR3: TGTGCCAGCAGTGAAAACGGGTTGGCCTTATTGGAAAATGGCTACACCTTC. Drawing the rest from reference TRBV2 and TRBJ1-2, the complete variable domain is EPEVTQTPSHQVTQMGQEVILRCVPISNHLYFYWYRQILGQKVEFLVSFYNNEISEKSEIFDDQFSVERPDGSNFTLKIRSTKLEDSAMYFCASSENGLALLENGYTFGSGTRLTVV.

The genes are TRBV11-2 and TRBJ1-4; D not certain. Germline-derived CDR1 and CDR2 are SGHAT and FQNNGV. The V gene lost 1 base and the J gene lost 0 bases, with 12 bases spanning the gap. This CDR3 has 17 residues. The CDR3 DNA follows: TGTGCCAGCAGCTTAGGGGTAGTGATGACAACTAATGAAAAACTGTTTTTT. As protein: CASSLGVVMTTNEKLFF.

For the CDR3, the DNA is TGTGCCAGCAGTGAATTTGGTAATGGCGGGGAGCTGTTTTTT. Protein sequence: CASSEFGNGGELFF. This sequence joins TRBV2 and TRBJ2-2; D gene uncertain. The germline CDR1 and CDR2 sequences are SNHLY and FYNNEI. The CDR3 is 14 residues long. V was clipped by 2 bases and J by 7 bases, with 11 bases between them.

The gene calls are TRBV27 and TRBJ2-1; 8 nucleotides agree with TRBD2. V gave up 4 bases and J gave up 1 base; unmatched junction bases: 6. Looked up from germline, CDR1 is MNHEY and CDR2 is SMNVEV (reference sequence). CDR3 length: 16 residues. This CDR3 is CASSSQRLASYNEQFF. The CDR3 nucleotides read TGTGCCAGCAGTTCACAACGACTAGCGTCCTACAATGAGCAGTTCTTC.

This clone was seen a few times. The V gene is TRBV28, the J gene TRBJ1-5; D is perhaps TRBD1 (5 bases). The CDR3 loop spans 13 amino acids. Trimming shortened V by 10 bases and J by 7 bases, and 17 bases separated the two germline ends. The germline CDR1 and CDR2 sequences are MDHEN and SYDVKM. The CDR3 region has the DNA TGTGCCACCGTGACCCGGGGGAGGCAGCCCCAGCATTTT. Its protein product is CATVTRGRQPQHF.

This chain links TRBV18 with TRBJ1-1; 9 bases align to TRBD1. Germline V lookup: CDR1 KGHSH, CDR2 LQKENI. This CDR3 comprises 17 residues. V shed 3 bases and J 3 bases; nucleotides not matched to a gene: 11. This CDR3 is CASSPRKQGARDTEAFF. CDR3 DNA sequence: TGTGCCAGCTCACCCCGAAAACAGGGGGCGCGGGACACTGAAGCTTTCTTT.